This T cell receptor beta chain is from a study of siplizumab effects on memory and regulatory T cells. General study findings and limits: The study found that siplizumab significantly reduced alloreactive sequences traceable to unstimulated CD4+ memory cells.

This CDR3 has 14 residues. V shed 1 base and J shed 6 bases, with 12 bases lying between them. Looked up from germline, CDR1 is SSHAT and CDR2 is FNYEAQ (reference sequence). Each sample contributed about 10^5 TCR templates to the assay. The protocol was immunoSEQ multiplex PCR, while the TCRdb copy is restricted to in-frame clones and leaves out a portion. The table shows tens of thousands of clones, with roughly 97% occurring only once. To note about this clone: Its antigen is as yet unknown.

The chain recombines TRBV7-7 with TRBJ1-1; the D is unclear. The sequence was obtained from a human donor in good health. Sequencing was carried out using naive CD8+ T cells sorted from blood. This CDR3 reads CASSLEGGQPEAFF. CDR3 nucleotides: TGTGCCAGCAGCTTAGAAGGCGGCCAACCTGAAGCTTTCTTT.